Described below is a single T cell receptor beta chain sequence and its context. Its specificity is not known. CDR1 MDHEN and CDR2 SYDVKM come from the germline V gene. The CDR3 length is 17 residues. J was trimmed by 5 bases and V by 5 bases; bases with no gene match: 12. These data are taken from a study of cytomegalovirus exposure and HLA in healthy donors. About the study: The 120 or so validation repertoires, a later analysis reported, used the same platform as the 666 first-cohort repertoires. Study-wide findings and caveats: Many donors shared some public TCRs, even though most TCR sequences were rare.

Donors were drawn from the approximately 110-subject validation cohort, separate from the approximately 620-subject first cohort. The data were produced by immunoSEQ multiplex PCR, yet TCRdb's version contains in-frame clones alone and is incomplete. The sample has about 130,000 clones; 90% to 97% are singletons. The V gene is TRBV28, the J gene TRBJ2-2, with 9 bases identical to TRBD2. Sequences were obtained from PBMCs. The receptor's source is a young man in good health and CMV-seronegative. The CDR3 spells CASSQTPGLARTGELFF. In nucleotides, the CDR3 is TGTGCCAGCAGTCAGACCCCAGGACTAGCGAGGACCGGGGAGCTGTTTTTT. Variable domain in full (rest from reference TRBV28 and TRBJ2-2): DVKVTQSSRYLVKRTGEKVFLECVQDMDHENMFWYRQDPGLGLRLIYFSYDVKMKEKGDIPEGYSVSREKKERFSLILESASTNQTSMYLCASSQTPGLARTGELFFGEGSRLTVL.